These 22 T cell receptor beta chains share one sample of origin, sequenced in a study of control samples from healthy donors and cancer patients. This table comes from immunoSEQ multiplex PCR, and its TCRdb copy is limited to in-frame clones, with some not included. The profile covers tens of thousands of clones, with around nine tenths appearing a single time and over 4.5% taken by the ten largest. The sequencing input was PBMCs. All receptors derive from a man in his sixties with colorectal cancer.

V usage is TRBV4-3 and J usage is TRBJ1-2, with D uncertain. CDR1 is LGHNA and CDR2 is YSLEER in the germline V gene. The CDR3 length is 15 residues. V was cut by 0 bases and J by 0 bases, with 8 bases left in between. Here the CDR3 reads CASSQDFTPNYGYTF. The CDR3 DNA reads as TGCGCCAGCAGCCAAGATTTCACGCCTAACTATGGCTACACCTTC.

The rearrangement joins TRBV21-1 to TRBJ1-5; the table calls TRBD1, which could not be checked here. TRBV21-1 is described as a pseudogene. This CDR3 spans 13 amino acids. This CDR3 reads CASGGQGFQPQHF. DNA of the CDR3: TGTGCCAGCGGGGGACAGGGCTTCCAGCCCCAGCATTTT.

Points on this clone: Different DNA sequences within this sample yield the same CDR3. The chain recombines TRBV6-5 with TRBJ1-2; D not certain. CDR1 and CDR2 (germline): MNHEY, SVGAGI. CDR3 size: 14 residues. V was cut by 0 bases and J by 2 bases, with 7 bases left in between. The DNA of the CDR3 is TGTGCCAGCAGTTACTCTTTACAGAACTATGGCTACACCTTC. Its translation: CASSYSLQNYGYTF.

This rearrangement joins TRBV6-5 to TRBJ2-7, with D perhaps TRBD1 (5 bases). Per the germline V gene, CDR1 is MNHEY and CDR2 is SVGAGI. CDR3 length: 13 residues. V was trimmed by 2 bases and J by 4 bases, leaving 9 bases between them. In nucleotides, the CDR3 is TGTGCCAGCAGTTACACAGGACGGTACGAGCAGTACTTC. Translating gives CASSYTGRYEQYF.

DNA of the CDR3: TGTGCCAGCAGCCCAAGTCGGACAGGGGTATTTCAGGTTAATGAGCAGTTCTTC. It specifies CASSPSRTGVFQVNEQFF. V gene TRBV7-3 combines with J gene TRBJ2-1, with 9 nucleotides matching TRBD1. Germline loops: CDR1 SGHTA, CDR2 FQGTGA. V was pared by 5 bases and J by 7 bases, with 18 bases of the junction left unmatched. The CDR3 spans 18 residues.

The rearrangement links TRBV15 to TRBJ2-4, with D possibly being TRBD1 or TRBD2 (6 bases each). The CDR3 is 17 residues long. Trimming removed 5 bases at V and 6 bases at J, with 23 bases between. Germline CDR1 and CDR2: LNHNV and YYDKDF (reference sequence). DNA for the CDR3: TGTGCCACCAGCCCAAGGAGTCTGGGGGGCTCAATAAACATTCAGTACTTC. Protein: CATSPRSLGGSINIQYF.

The chain employs TRBV7-9 and TRBJ1-1; D call uncertain. Trimming removed 2 bases at V and 5 bases at J, with 6 bases between. Per the germline V gene, CDR1 is SEHNR and CDR2 is FQNEAQ (reference sequence). The CDR3 runs to 12 residues. The CDR3 DNA is TGTGCCAGCAGCTTATCGGTAACTGAAGCTTTCTTT. This codes for CASSLSVTEAFF.

The chain's CDR3 is CASSTGGANQPQHF. Here the CDR3 DNA reads TGTGCCAGCAGTACCGGGGGGGCAAATCAGCCCCAGCATTTT. The chain links TRBV6-2 or TRBV6-3 to TRBJ1-5; tentative D call: TRBD1 (6 bases). Germline CDR1 and CDR2: MNHEY and SVGEGT. The germline V and J ends were trimmed by 5 bases and 4 bases, with 12 bases remaining between them. The CDR3 sequence is 14 residues long.

This clone was picked up one time. The chain employs TRBV13 and TRBJ2-1; 10 bases are shared with TRBD2. With V trimmed by 5 bases and J by 5 bases, 21 bases remained unmatched. Germline V gene data show CDR1 as PRHDT and CDR2 as FYEKMQ (reference sequence). The CDR3 totals 20 residues. The CDR3: CASSTTKAGGPSGTNNEQFF. CDR3 bases: TGTGCCAGCAGCACTACAAAAGCGGGGGGGCCGTCAGGAACAAACAATGAGCAGTTCTTC.

This clone was detected once. The J gene is TRBJ1-6, the V gene TRBV6-5; maybe TRBD1 (5 bases). Germline loops: CDR1 MNHEY, CDR2 SVGAGI. V lost 2 bases and J 9 bases, leaving 11 bases between the germline ends. This CDR3 is built from 14 residues. CDR3 sequence: CASSYGRVSSPLHF. CDR3 nucleotide sequence: TGTGCCAGCAGTTACGGCAGGGTGAGTTCACCCCTCCACTTT.

The chain couples TRBV6-5 to TRBJ1-1; D not certain. Trimming shortened V by 8 bases and J by 2 bases, and 15 bases separated the two germline ends. CDR1 is MNHEY and CDR2 is SVGAGI in the germline V gene. This CDR3 has 14 amino acids. The DNA of the CDR3 is TGTGCCAGCTCGCCTGTGGCTGGAAACACTGAAGCTTTCTTT. This sequence encodes CASSPVAGNTEAFF.

The genes are TRBV4-3 and TRBJ2-2; 8 positions agree with TRBD2. With 2 bases clipped from V and 7 bases from J, the junction kept 12 bases outside the gene matches. The CDR3 contains 17 residues. Germline V gene sequence: CDR1 LGHNA, CDR2 YSLEER. This CDR3 is CASSQNIPGLEVGELFF. As DNA, the CDR3 is TGCGCCAGCAGCCAAAATATACCGGGACTAGAAGTCGGGGAGCTGTTTTTT.

J is TRBJ1-2 and V is TRBV9; 10 nucleotides align to TRBD1. V lost 3 bases and J lost 7; bases outside the gene matches: 3. This CDR3 has 13 residues. Per the germline V gene, CDR1 is SGDLS and CDR2 is YYNGEE. The CDR3 loop reads CASSGQGAGGYTF. The CDR3 nucleotides read TGTGCCAGCAGCGGACAGGGGGCGGGTGGCTACACCTTC. Full variable domain (rest looked up from reference TRBV9 and TRBJ1-2): DSGVTQTPKHLITATGQRVTLRCSPRSGDLSVYWYQQSLDQGLQFLIQYYNGEERAKGNILERFSAQQFPDLHSELNLSSLELGDSALYFCASSGQGAGGYTFGSGTRLTVV.

This clone was seen once. The rearrangement links TRBV3-1 (or the pseudogene TRBV3-2) to TRBJ2-7, with D tentatively TRBD1 (6 bases). V dropped 2 bases and J dropped 7 bases, with 24 bases sitting between them. CDR1 LGHDT and CDR2 YNNKEL come from the germline V gene (reference sequence). The length of the CDR3 is 17 residues. Here the CDR3 DNA reads TGTGCCAGCAGCCAATTAGGGACGGGACACGGAGCGCGGGAGCAGTACTTC. Encoded protein: CASSQLGTGHGAREQYF.

The V call is TRBV28, the J call TRBJ1-1, with a tentative D call TRBD1 (5 bases). CDR1 and CDR2 from the germline V gene are MDHEN and SYDVKM. With 7 bases removed from V and 0 bases from J, the gap between germline ends came to 15 bases. The CDR3 covers 15 residues. CDR3 in DNA: TGTGCCAGCACCTTGGGGGGAAACATGAACACTGAAGCTTTCTTT. This translates into CASTLGGNMNTEAFF.

The chain employs TRBV27 and TRBJ1-2; 9 bases fit TRBD1. Germline values: CDR1 MNHEY, CDR2 SMNVEV (reference sequence). V was pared by 0 bases and J by 3 bases, with 5 bases of the junction left unmatched. The CDR3 loop spans 16 amino acids. Here the CDR3 DNA reads TGTGCCAGCAGTTTATCGATGGACAGGGGCGACTATGGCTACACCTTC. This sequence encodes CASSLSMDRGDYGYTF.

The J gene is TRBJ2-7, the V gene TRBV19, with 7 bases aligning to TRBD1. Germline V gene lookup returns CDR1 LNHDA and CDR2 SQIVND (reference sequence). V was clipped by 4 bases and J by 3 bases; unmatched bases: 9. There are 15 residues in the CDR3. The CDR3 nucleotides are TGTGCCAGTAGTACACGACAGGGAAGTCACTACGAGCAGTACTTC. This encodes CASSTRQGSHYEQYF.

The CDR3, as DNA: TGTGCCAGCAGCGTAGTTTCCAGGGCGAACACTGAAGCTTTCTTT. It encodes CASSVVSRANTEAFF. The rearrangement joins TRBV9 to TRBJ1-1; the D gene is possibly TRBD1 (5 bases). V was shortened by 0 bases and J by 1 base, with 10 bases between the two germline ends. Germline loops: CDR1 SGDLS, CDR2 YYNGEE. The CDR3 length is 15 residues.

The V and J genes are TRBV5-1 and TRBJ2-3; D may match TRBD1 or TRBD2 (6 bases each). Germline CDR1 is SGHRS and CDR2 is YFSETQ. This CDR3 contains 16 residues. V lost 4 bases and J lost 0, with 15 bases in between. CDR3: CASSLNGGSSTDTQYF. Here the CDR3 DNA reads TGCGCCAGCAGCCTCAACGGGGGCTCTAGCACAGATACGCAGTATTTT.

This clone was detected only a few times. The chain is built from TRBV6-5 and TRBJ1-5; 7 bases align to TRBD1. The germline gives CDR1 MNHEY, CDR2 SVGAGI. This CDR3 spans 15 amino acids. Trimming cost V 6 bases and J 0 bases; bases outside gene matches: 5. CDR3 amino acids: CASRDRLYSNQPQHF. CDR3 sequence (DNA): TGTGCCAGCAGGGACAGGCTCTATAGCAATCAGCCCCAGCATTTT.

V usage is TRBV18 and J usage is TRBJ2-3; D is ambiguous. This CDR3 is built from 15 residues. Looked up from germline, CDR1 is KGHSH and CDR2 is LQKENI. Trimming shortened V by 1 base and J by 0 bases, and 8 bases separated the two germline ends. Here the CDR3 DNA reads TGTGCCAGCTCACCACAAGGGTTCAGCACAGATACGCAGTATTTT. Translating it yields CASSPQGFSTDTQYF.

The chain joins TRBV19 to TRBJ1-5; D uncertain. Per germline, CDR1 LNHDA and CDR2 SQIVND (reference sequence). V shed 5 bases and J shed 0 bases, with 11 bases lying between them. There are 15 residues in the CDR3. Here the CDR3 DNA reads TGTGCCAGTAGTTCGACATTCAATAGCAATCAGCCCCAGCATTTT. Its translation: CASSSTFNSNQPQHF.